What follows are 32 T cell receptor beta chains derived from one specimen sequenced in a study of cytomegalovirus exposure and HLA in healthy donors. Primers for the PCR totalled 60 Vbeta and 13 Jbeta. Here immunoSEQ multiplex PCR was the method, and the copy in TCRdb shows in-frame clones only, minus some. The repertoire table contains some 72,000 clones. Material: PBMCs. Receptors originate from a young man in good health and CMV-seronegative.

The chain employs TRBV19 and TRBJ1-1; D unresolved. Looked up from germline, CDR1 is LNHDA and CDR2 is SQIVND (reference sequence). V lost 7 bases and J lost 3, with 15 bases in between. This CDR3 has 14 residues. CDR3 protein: CASNSPRQDTEAFF. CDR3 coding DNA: TGTGCCAGTAATTCCCCGCGCCAGGACACTGAAGCTTTCTTT.

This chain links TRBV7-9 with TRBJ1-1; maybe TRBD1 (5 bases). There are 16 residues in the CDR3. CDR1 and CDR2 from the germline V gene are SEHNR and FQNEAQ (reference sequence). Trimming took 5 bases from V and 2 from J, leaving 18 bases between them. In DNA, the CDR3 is TGTGCCAGCAGCCCCAGGGCGGCAGTCTCCAACACTGAAGCTTTCTTT. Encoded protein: CASSPRAAVSNTEAFF.

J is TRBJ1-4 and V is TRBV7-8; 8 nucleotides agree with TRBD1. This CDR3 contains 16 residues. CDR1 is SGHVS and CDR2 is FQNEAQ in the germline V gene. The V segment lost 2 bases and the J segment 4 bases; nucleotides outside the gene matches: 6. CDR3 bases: TGTGCCAGCAGCTTAATGCAGGGGGCTGGTAATGAAAAACTGTTTTTT. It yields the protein CASSLMQGAGNEKLFF.

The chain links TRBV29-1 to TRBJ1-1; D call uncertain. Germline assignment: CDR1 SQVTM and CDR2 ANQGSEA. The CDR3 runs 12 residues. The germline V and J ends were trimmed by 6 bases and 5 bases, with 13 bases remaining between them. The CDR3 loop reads CSVAGIRTEAFF. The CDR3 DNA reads TGCAGCGTGGCGGGAATCCGGACTGAAGCTTTCTTT.

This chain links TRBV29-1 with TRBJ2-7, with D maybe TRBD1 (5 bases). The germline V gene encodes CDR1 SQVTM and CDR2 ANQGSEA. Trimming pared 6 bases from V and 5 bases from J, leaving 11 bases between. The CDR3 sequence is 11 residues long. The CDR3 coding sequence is TGCAGCGTCAGAGACAGCAACGAGCAGTACTTC. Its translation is CSVRDSNEQYF.

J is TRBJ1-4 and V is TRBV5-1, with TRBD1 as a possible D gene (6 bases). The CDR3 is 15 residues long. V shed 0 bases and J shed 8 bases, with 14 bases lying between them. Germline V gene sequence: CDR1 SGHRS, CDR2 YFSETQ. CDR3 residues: CASSLGTVGNEKLFF. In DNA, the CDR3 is TGCGCCAGCAGCTTGGGGACAGTCGGGAACGAAAAACTGTTTTTT.

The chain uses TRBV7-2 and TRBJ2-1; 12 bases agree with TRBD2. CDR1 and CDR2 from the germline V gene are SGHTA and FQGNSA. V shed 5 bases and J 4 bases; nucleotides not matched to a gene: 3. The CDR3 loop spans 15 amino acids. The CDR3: CASSPTSGGYNEQFF. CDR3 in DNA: TGTGCCAGCAGCCCAACTAGCGGGGGGTACAATGAGCAGTTCTTC.

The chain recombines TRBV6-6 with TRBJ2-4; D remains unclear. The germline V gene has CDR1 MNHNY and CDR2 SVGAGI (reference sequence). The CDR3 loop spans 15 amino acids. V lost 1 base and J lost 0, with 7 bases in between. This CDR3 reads CASSYFGSAKNIQYF. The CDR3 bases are TGTGCCAGCAGTTACTTCGGGTCAGCCAAAAACATTCAGTACTTC.

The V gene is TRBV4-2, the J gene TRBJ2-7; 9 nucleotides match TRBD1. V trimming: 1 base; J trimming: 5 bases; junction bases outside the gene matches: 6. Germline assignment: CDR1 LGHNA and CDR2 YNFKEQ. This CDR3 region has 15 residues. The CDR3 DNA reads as TGTGCCAGCAGCCAAGGGGGGACAGGGATCGACGAGCAGTACTTC. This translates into CASSQGGTGIDEQYF.

The CDR3 DNA is TGTGCCAGCAGCCGGACGACGGGGTCTCAAGAGACCCAGTACTTC. Residues: CASSRTTGSQETQYF. This sequence joins TRBV4-2 and TRBJ2-5; D is possibly TRBD2 (5 bases). CDR1 is LGHNA, CDR2 YNFKEQ, per germline. The V end was cut by 4 bases, the J end by 2 bases, with 14 bases between. This CDR3 has 15 amino acids.

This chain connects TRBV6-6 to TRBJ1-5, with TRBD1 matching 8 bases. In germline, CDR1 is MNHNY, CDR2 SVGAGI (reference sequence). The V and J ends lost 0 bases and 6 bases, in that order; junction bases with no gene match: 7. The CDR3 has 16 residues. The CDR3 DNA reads TGTGCCAGCAGTTACTCAGACAGGGGACGGGGTCAGCCCCAGCATTTT. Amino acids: CASSYSDRGRGQPQHF.

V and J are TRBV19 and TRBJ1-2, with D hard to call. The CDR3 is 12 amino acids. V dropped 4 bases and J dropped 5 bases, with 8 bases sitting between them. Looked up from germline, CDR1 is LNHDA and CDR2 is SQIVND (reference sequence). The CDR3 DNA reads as TGTGCCAGTAGTACGTCCGGGTATGGCTACACCTTC. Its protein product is CASSTSGYGYTF.

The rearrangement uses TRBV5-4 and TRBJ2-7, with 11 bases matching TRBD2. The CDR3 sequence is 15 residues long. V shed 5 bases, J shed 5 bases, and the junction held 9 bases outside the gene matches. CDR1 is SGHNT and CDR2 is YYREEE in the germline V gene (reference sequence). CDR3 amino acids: CASRTSSGRIHEQYF. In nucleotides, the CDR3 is TGTGCCAGCAGGACCTCTAGCGGGAGGATCCACGAGCAGTACTTC. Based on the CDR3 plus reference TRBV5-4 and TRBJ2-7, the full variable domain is ETGVTQSPTHLIKTRGQQVTLRCSSQSGHNTVSWYQQALGQGPQFIFQYYREEENGRGNFPPRFSGLQFPNYSSELNVNALELDDSALYLCASRTSSGRIHEQYFGPGTRLTVT.

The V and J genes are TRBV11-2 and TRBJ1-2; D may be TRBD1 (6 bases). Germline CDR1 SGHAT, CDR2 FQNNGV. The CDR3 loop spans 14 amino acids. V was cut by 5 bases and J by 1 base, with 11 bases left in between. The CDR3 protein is CASSRDTFNYGYTF. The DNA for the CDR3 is TGTGCCAGCAGCAGGGACACCTTTAACTATGGCTACACCTTC.

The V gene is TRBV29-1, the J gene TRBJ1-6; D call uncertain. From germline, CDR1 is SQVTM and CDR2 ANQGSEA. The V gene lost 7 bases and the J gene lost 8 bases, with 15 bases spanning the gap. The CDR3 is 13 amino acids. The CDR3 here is CSAALVGDSPLHF. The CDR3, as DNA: TGCAGCGCAGCGTTGGTCGGGGATTCACCCCTCCACTTT.

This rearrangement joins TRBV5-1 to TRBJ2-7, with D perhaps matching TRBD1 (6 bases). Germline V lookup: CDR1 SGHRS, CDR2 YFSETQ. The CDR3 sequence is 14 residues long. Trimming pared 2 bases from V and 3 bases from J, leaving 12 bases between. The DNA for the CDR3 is TGCGCCAGCAGCTTTTCGATACAGGGCTACGAGCAGTACTTC. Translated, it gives CASSFSIQGYEQYF.

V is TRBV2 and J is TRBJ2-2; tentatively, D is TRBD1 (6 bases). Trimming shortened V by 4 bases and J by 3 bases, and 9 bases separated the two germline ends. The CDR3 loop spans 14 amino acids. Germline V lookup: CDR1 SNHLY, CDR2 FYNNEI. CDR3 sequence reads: CASSANRDTGELFF. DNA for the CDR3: TGTGCCAGCAGTGCCAACAGGGACACCGGGGAGCTGTTTTTT.

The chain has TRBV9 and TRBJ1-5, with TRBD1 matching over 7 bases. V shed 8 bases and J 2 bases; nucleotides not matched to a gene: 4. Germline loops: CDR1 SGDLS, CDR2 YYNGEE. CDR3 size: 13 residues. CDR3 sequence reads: CASDREGNQPQHF. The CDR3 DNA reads TGTGCCAGTGACAGGGAAGGCAATCAGCCCCAGCATTTT.

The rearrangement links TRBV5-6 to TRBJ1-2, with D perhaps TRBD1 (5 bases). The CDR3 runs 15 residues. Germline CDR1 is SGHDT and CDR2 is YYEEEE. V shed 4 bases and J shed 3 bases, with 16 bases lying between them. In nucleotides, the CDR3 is TGTGCCAGCAGCCCTTATGGGGGACTTTACTATGGCTACACCTTC. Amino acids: CASSPYGGLYYGYTF.

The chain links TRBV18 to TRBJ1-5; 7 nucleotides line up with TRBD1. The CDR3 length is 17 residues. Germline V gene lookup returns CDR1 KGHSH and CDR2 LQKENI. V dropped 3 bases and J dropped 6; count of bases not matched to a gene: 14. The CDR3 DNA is TGTGCCAGCTCACCCGGTTTACCAGGGGGTGTTAGTCAGCCCCAGCATTTT. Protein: CASSPGLPGGVSQPQHF.

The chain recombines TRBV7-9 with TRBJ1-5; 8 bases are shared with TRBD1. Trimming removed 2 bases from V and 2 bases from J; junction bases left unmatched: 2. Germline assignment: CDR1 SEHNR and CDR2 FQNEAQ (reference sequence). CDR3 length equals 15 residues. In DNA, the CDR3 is TGTGCCAGCAGCTTATCAGGGGGCCGCAATCAGCCCCAGCATTTT. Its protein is CASSLSGGRNQPQHF.

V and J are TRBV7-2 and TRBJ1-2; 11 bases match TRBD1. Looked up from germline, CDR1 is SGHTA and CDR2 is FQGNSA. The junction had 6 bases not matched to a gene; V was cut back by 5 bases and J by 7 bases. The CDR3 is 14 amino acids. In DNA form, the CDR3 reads TGTGCCAGCAGCCCGGGACAGGGGGTTGGTGGCTACACCTTC. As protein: CASSPGQGVGGYTF.

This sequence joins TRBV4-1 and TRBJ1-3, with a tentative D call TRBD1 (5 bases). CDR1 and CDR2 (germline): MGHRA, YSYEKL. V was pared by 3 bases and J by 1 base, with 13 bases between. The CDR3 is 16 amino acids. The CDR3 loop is CASSQGGGGSGNTIYF. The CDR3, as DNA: TGCGCCAGCAGCCAGGGGGGTGGGGGATCTGGAAACACCATATATTTT.

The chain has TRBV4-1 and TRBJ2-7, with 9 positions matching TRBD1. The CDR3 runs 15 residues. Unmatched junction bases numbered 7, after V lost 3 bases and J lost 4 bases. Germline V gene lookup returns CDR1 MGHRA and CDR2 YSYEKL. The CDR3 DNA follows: TGCGCCAGCAGCCAGGGACAGGGTGAGGGATACGAGCAGTACTTC. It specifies CASSQGQGEGYEQYF.

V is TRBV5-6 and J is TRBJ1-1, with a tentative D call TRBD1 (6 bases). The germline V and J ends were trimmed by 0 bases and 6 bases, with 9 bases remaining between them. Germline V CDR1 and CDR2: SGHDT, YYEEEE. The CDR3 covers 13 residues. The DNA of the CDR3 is TGTGCCAGCAGCTTGGACAGGGACGCTGAAGCTTTCTTT. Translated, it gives CASSLDRDAEAFF.

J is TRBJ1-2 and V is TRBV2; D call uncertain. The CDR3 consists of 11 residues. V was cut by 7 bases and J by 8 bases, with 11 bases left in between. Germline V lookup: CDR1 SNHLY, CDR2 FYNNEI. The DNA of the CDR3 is TGTGCCAGCACGGGAACTGGAGGCTACACCTTC. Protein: CASTGTGGYTF.

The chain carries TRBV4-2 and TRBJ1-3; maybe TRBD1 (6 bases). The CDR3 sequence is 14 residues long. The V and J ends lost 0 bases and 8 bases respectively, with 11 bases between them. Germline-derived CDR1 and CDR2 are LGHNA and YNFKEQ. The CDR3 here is CASSQEGALDTIYF. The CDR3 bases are TGTGCCAGCAGCCAAGAGGGGGCCCTTGACACCATATATTTT.

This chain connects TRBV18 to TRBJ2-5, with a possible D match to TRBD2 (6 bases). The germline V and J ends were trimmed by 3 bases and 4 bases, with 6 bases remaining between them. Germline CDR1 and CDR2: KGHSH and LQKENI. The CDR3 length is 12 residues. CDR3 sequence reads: CASSPGGETQYF. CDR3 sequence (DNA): TGTGCCAGCTCACCGGGGGGAGAGACCCAGTACTTC.

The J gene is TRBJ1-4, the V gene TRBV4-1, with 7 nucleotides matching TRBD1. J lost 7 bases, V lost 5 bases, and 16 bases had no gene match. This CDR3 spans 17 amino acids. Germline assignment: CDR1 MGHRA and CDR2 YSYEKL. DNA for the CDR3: TGCGCCAGCAGCGCCCGGGACAGAATAGAGGGGAGTGAAAAACTGTTTTTT. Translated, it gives CASSARDRIEGSEKLFF.

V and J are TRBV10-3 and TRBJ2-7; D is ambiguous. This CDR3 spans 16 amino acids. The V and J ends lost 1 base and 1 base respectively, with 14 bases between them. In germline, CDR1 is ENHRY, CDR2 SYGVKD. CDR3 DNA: TGTGCCATCAGTGAGTTTGGCAGGCTCGCTTCCTACGAGCAGTACTTC. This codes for CAISEFGRLASYEQYF.

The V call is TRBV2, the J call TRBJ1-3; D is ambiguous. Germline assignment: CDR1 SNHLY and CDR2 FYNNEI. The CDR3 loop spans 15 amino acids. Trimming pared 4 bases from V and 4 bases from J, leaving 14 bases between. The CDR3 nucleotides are TGTGCCAGCAGTGTGGAGGGTAGGTCCGGAAACACCATATATTTT. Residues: CASSVEGRSGNTIYF.

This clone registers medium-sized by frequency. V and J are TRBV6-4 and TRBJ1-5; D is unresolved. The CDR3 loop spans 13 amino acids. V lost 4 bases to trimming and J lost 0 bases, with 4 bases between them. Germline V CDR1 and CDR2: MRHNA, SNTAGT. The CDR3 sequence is CASSVDSNQPQHF. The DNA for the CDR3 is TGTGCCAGCAGTGTAGATAGCAATCAGCCCCAGCATTTT.